This TCR beta chain came from a study of cytomegalovirus exposure and HLA in healthy donors. In this sample, this clone turned up once. The antigen remains undetermined. PCR was performed using 60 Vbeta and 13 Jbeta primers. TCRdb keeps only in-frame clones here, not all; method: immunoSEQ multiplex PCR. The sample shows about 41,000 clones, roughly 80% of them seen only once. V trimming: 2 bases; J trimming: 15 bases; junction bases outside the gene matches: 9. This CDR3 is 12 amino acids long. Germline lookup yields CDR1 GTSNPN and CDR2 SVGIG (reference sequence). Study-wide results and caveats: Earlier analysis looked at TCR beta V segments, and most were productive about 90% or about 30% of the time. Among CMV-associated TCR beta chains, most appeared HLA-restricted in a later analysis.

The chain is built from TRBV30 and TRBJ2-4; 8 bases line up with TRBD1. Sequencing was carried out using PBMCs. This sequence was found in a man in his fifties or sixties in good health and CMV-seronegative. The CDR3 region is CAWSPKTGVLYF. In DNA, the CDR3 is TGTGCCTGGAGTCCAAAGACAGGGGTATTGTACTTC.